This passage covers 32 T cell receptor beta chains from one sample sequenced in a study of blood T cell repertoires in COVID-19. Here immunoSEQ multiplex PCR was the method, and the copy in TCRdb shows in-frame clones only, minus some. The sample lists more than 110,000 clones; around 82% were seen once. Specimen: peripheral blood. The receptors originated from a human donor in a cohort sampled during active COVID-19.

J is TRBJ2-7 and V is TRBV11-3; a weak D match, TRBD1 (5 bases). CDR1 is SGHNT and CDR2 is YENEEA in the germline V gene. V was clipped by 2 bases and J by 5 bases, with 10 bases between them. The CDR3 has 13 residues. This CDR3 reads CASSLLRGHEQYV. DNA for the CDR3: TGTGCCAGCAGCTTACTAAGGGGCCACGAGCAGTACGTC.

The chain links TRBV9 to TRBJ2-7; 8 nucleotides match TRBD1. CDR1 SGDLS and CDR2 YYNGEE come from the germline V gene. The CDR3 is 14 residues long. Trimming at V came to 0 bases and at J to 2 bases, leaving 1 base not matched to a gene. The DNA of the CDR3 is TGTGCCAGCAGCGTAGAGGACAGGGCCTACGAGCAGTACTTC. Protein product: CASSVEDRAYEQYF.

The rearrangement uses TRBV27 and TRBJ1-2; 8 bases align to TRBD1. Per germline, CDR1 MNHEY and CDR2 SMNVEV (reference sequence). The CDR3 contains 13 residues. The trim removed 6 bases at V and 8 bases at J, leaving 8 bases unmatched. CDR3 sequence reads: CASSTGGASGYTF. CDR3 sequence (DNA): TGTGCCAGCAGCACAGGGGGGGCAAGCGGCTACACCTTC.

In DNA form, the CDR3 reads TGTGCCAGCAGCTTGACCGGGACAGGGCGTAATTCACCCCTCCACTTT. It specifies CASSLTGTGRNSPLHF. The chain is built from TRBV5-5 and TRBJ1-6; 9 bases agree with TRBD1. Germline V CDR1 and CDR2: SGHKS, YYEKEE (reference sequence). The CDR3 has 16 amino acids. J gave up 6 bases and V 1 base, and 5 bases lay outside the gene matches. Using reference TRBV5-5 and TRBJ1-6 for the parts outside the CDR3, the full variable domain is DAGVTQSPTHLIKTRGQQVTLRCSPISGHKSVSWYQQVLGQGPQFIFQYYEKEERGRGNFPDRFSARQFPNYSSELNVNALLLGDSALYLCASSLTGTGRNSPLHFGNGTRLTVT.

This sequence joins TRBV20-1 and TRBJ1-1; D is undetermined. Germline CDR1 is DFQATT and CDR2 is SNEGSKA (reference sequence). Trimming removed 6 bases at V and 0 bases at J, with 2 bases between. This CDR3 contains 10 residues. The CDR3, as DNA: TGCAGTGCCATGAACACTGAAGCTTTCTTT. Translated, it gives CSAMNTEAFF.

This chain joins TRBV13 and TRBJ2-5; 14 nucleotides align to TRBD2. Germline V gene sequence: CDR1 PRHDT, CDR2 FYEKMQ (reference sequence). The CDR3 has 17 amino acids. The V gene end was trimmed by 1 base and the J gene end by 1 base; junction bases not matched to a gene: 2. The CDR3 sequence is CASSLVGLAGVQETQYF. For the CDR3, the DNA is TGTGCCAGCAGCTTAGTGGGACTAGCGGGAGTCCAAGAGACCCAGTACTTC. Supplemented by reference TRBV13 and TRBJ2-5, the full variable domain reads AAGVIQSPRHLIKEKRETATLKCYPIPRHDTVYWYQQGPGQDPQFLISFYEKMQSDKGSIPDRFSAQQFSDYHSELNMSSLELGDSALYFCASSLVGLAGVQETQYFGPGTRLLVL.

This rearrangement joins TRBV19 to TRBJ1-1; D may be TRBD1 (6 bases). Germline CDR1 and CDR2: LNHDA and SQIVND (reference sequence). CDR3 length equals 17 residues. The V end was cut by 8 bases, the J end by 0 bases, with 22 bases between. This chain's CDR3 is CASYPGHKVGMNTEAFF. In nucleotides, the CDR3 is TGTGCCAGTTATCCGGGACATAAGGTGGGAATGAACACTGAAGCTTTCTTT.

V gene TRBV2 combines with J gene TRBJ2-2; D is perhaps TRBD1 (5 bases). Trimming took 6 bases from V and 1 from J, leaving 6 bases between them. The germline V gene encodes CDR1 SNHLY and CDR2 FYNNEI. The CDR3 runs 13 residues. This CDR3 reads CASRTENTGELFF. The DNA of the CDR3 is TGTGCCAGCAGGACAGAGAACACCGGGGAGCTGTTTTTT.

The CDR3, as DNA: TGTGCCAGCAGCCCGCGGCGCAGGGGCACAGATACGCAGTATTTT. This translates into CASSPRRRGTDTQYF. The V gene is TRBV5-6, the J gene TRBJ2-3; D might be TRBD1 (5 bases). V was cut by 4 bases and J by 1 base, with 13 bases left in between. CDR3 length equals 15 residues. Germline V gene sequence: CDR1 SGHDT, CDR2 YYEEEE.

This clone has more than one count but fewer than ten. The chain joins TRBV5-1 to TRBJ2-7; D perhaps matches TRBD1 (6 bases). Germline CDR1 SGHRS, CDR2 YFSETQ. With 4 bases removed from V and 4 bases from J, the gap between germline ends came to 15 bases. The CDR3 spans 14 residues. CDR3 nucleotides: TGCGCCAGCAGCCCTACAGAGGGGGTGTACGAGCAGTACTTC. It encodes CASSPTEGVYEQYF.

The rearrangement uses TRBV7-3 and TRBJ2-3, with TRBD2 matching over 12 bases. Germline CDR1 is SGHTA and CDR2 is FQGTGA. Trimming took 5 bases from V and 3 from J; bases not matched to a gene: 0. The CDR3 runs 14 residues. CDR3 loop: CASSTSGRTDTQYF. The CDR3, as DNA: TGTGCCAGCAGCACTAGCGGGAGGACAGATACGCAGTATTTT.

This clone has a handful of counts. This sequence joins TRBV28 and TRBJ1-5; TRBD1 is a possible D gene (5 bases). The CDR3 contains 16 residues. Germline-derived CDR1 and CDR2 are MDHEN and SYDVKM. With 7 bases removed from V and 5 bases from J, the gap between germline ends came to 21 bases. CDR3 residues: CASTRPSRGGDQPQHF. Written as DNA, the CDR3 is TGTGCCAGCACAAGGCCCAGTAGGGGAGGGGATCAGCCCCAGCATTTT.

Written as DNA, the CDR3 is TGTGCCAGCAGTTACTCCCTTCGGACTGAAGCTTTCTTT. Protein sequence: CASSYSLRTEAFF. The chain combines TRBV6-2 or TRBV6-3 with TRBJ1-1; D call uncertain. Germline values: CDR1 MNHEY, CDR2 SVGEGT. This CDR3 spans 13 amino acids. V was clipped by 0 bases and J by 5 bases, with 7 bases between them.

The chain uses TRBV6-5 and TRBJ2-7; TRBD2 might be the D (6 bases). The CDR3 sequence is 13 residues long. Deletions cut 6 bases from V and 3 bases from J, with 12 bases between. Germline loops: CDR1 MNHEY, CDR2 SVGAGI. The CDR3 DNA sequence: TGTGCCAGCAGATGGGACTTAAACTACGAGCAGTACGTC. Translated: CASRWDLNYEQYV.

The rearrangement uses TRBV7-9 and TRBJ2-7; D is undetermined. Trimming cost V 5 bases and J 2 bases, with 13 bases left between them. The CDR3 has 14 residues. Germline CDR1 SEHNR, CDR2 FQNEAQ (reference sequence). CDR3: CASSHPSGPYEQYV. DNA of the CDR3: TGTGCCAGCAGCCACCCGTCAGGTCCCTACGAGCAGTACGTC.

The chain employs TRBV5-8 and TRBJ2-7, with D possibly matching TRBD1 (7 bases). V was pared by 4 bases and J by 2 bases, with 13 bases between. This CDR3 has 14 amino acids. Looked up from germline, CDR1 is SGHTS and CDR2 is YDEGEE. The CDR3 bases are TGTGCCAGCAGCCTGGGGGGACAGACCTACGAGCAGTACGTC. Its translation: CASSLGGQTYEQYV.

The chain uses TRBV7-2 and TRBJ2-7; TRBD1 matches at 8 bases. The germline CDR1 and CDR2 sequences are SGHTA and FQGNSA. The CDR3 extends over 14 amino acids. V lost 2 bases and J lost 3; bases outside the gene matches: 3. As DNA, the CDR3 is TGTGCCAGCAGCTTAAGCGGACAGGGCTACGAGCAGTACGTC. Translating it yields CASSLSGQGYEQYV.

The rearrangement links TRBV2 to TRBJ1-1; no firm D call. The CDR3 sequence is 14 residues long. V was cut by 6 bases and J by 4 bases, with 15 bases left in between. Per the germline V gene, CDR1 is SNHLY and CDR2 is FYNNEI. Written as DNA, the CDR3 is TGTGCCAGCAGGAGTGGGGAGCTGAGCACTGAAGCTTTCTTT. This encodes CASRSGELSTEAFF.

The chain couples TRBV20-1 to TRBJ2-7; D remains unclear. V dropped 6 bases and J dropped 3 bases, with 6 bases sitting between them. In germline, CDR1 is DFQATT, CDR2 SNEGSKA (reference sequence). There are 10 residues in the CDR3. The CDR3 reads CSAWSYEQYV. Here the CDR3 DNA reads TGCAGTGCCTGGAGCTACGAGCAGTACGTC.

This chain uses TRBV6-5 with TRBJ2-2; 7 nucleotides match TRBD1. The V gene end was trimmed by 5 bases and the J gene end by 2 bases; junction bases not matched to a gene: 2. The CDR3 consists of 14 residues. Germline V gene sequence: CDR1 MNHEY, CDR2 SVGAGI. The CDR3 sequence is CASSRQGNTGELFF. In nucleotides, the CDR3 is TGTGCCAGCAGTAGACAGGGAAACACCGGGGAGCTGTTTTTT.

This sequence joins TRBV6-2 or TRBV6-3 and TRBJ2-3, with D perhaps matching TRBD1 (5 bases). Trimming pared 5 bases from V and 7 bases from J, leaving 10 bases between. The CDR3 loop spans 12 amino acids. The V gene's germline CDR1 is MNHEY and CDR2 SVGEGT. In nucleotides, the CDR3 is TGTGCCAGCAGTGACCAGGGTAATACGCAGTATTTT. Protein sequence: CASSDQGNTQYF.

The count of this clone is one. The chain has TRBV21-1 and TRBJ1-5; the tabulated D call, TRBD1, remains unverified against the DNA. TRBV21-1 has pseudogene status. The CDR3 covers 23 residues. The CDR3 region is CASSKMRIPLGQTTGYSNQPQHF. CDR3 in DNA: TGTGCCAGCAGCAAAATGCGGATTCCATTAGGTCAGACCACAGGGTATAGCAATCAGCCCCAGCATTTT.

This chain joins TRBV5-6 and TRBJ1-2; D gene uncertain. Germline V gene lookup returns CDR1 SGHDT and CDR2 YYEEEE. V was clipped by 0 bases and J by 1 base, with 10 bases between them. CDR3 size: 15 residues. CDR3 nucleotide sequence: TGTGCCAGCAGCTTGGTTTCGGGAGGTAACTATGGCTACACCTTC. It encodes CASSLVSGGNYGYTF.

The rearrangement joins TRBV6-5 to TRBJ2-3, with 8 nucleotides matching TRBD1. Germline loops: CDR1 MNHEY, CDR2 SVGAGI. The CDR3 has 15 amino acids. V trimming: 7 bases; J trimming: 0 bases; junction bases outside the gene matches: 6. The CDR3 DNA reads TGTGCCAGCAAAAGACAGGGGAGTAGCACAGATACGCAGTATTTT. Residues: CASKRQGSSTDTQYF.

The chain couples TRBV5-4 to TRBJ1-6; 8 nucleotides agree with TRBD1. The CDR3 extends over 14 amino acids. Per germline, CDR1 SGHNT and CDR2 YYREEE (reference sequence). V lost 4 bases to trimming and J lost 10 bases; unmatched junction nucleotides: 7. In nucleotides, the CDR3 is TGTGCCAGCAGCCTACAGGGGGAACAGTCACCCCTCCACTTT. Protein sequence: CASSLQGEQSPLHF.

This clone was recorded only once. The V gene is TRBV7-3, the J gene TRBJ1-1; D is perhaps TRBD1 (6 bases). Trimming took off 6 bases at V and 8 bases at J, with 19 bases between the two ends. CDR3 length equals 14 residues. The germline CDR1 and CDR2 sequences are SGHTA and FQGTGA. The CDR3 bases are TGTGCCAGCAGTCCCGCCCCCCTCACAGGGGAAGCTTTCTTT. Translated, it gives CASSPAPLTGEAFF. Complete variable domain (other parts from reference TRBV7-3 and TRBJ1-1): GAGVSQTPSNKVTEKGKYVELRCDPISGHTALYWYRQSLGQGPEFLIYFQGTGAADDSGLPNDRFFAVRPEGSVSTLKIQRTERGDSAVYLCASSPAPLTGEAFFGQGTRLTVV.

The CDR3 DNA sequence: TGTGCCAGCAGCTTGGAGCGCGTATTAGGTGAAAAACTGTTTTTT. As protein: CASSLERVLGEKLFF. The chain combines TRBV5-8 with TRBJ1-4; D gene unclear. Between the trimmed V and J ends, which lost 0 bases and 7 bases, there was a span of 13 bases. The CDR3 contains 15 residues. Germline assignment: CDR1 SGHTS and CDR2 YDEGEE.

The chain employs TRBV11-1 and TRBJ2-1, with D possibly being TRBD1 (5 bases). Trimming took off 2 bases at V and 0 bases at J, with 11 bases between the two ends. This CDR3 region has 16 residues. Germline values: CDR1 SGHAT, CDR2 FQDESV (reference sequence). The CDR3 here is CASSLHRGFSYNEQFF. DNA of the CDR3: TGTGCCAGCAGCTTACATAGGGGATTCTCCTACAATGAGCAGTTCTTC. Full variable domain (remainder filled in from reference TRBV11-1 and TRBJ2-1): EAEVAQSPRYKITEKSQAVAFWCDPISGHATLYWYRQILGQGPELLVQFQDESVVDDSQLPKDRFSAERLKGVDSTLKIQPAELGDSAMYLCASSLHRGFSYNEQFFGPGTRLTVL.

The chain uses TRBV2 and TRBJ1-2; D uncertain. This CDR3 spans 14 amino acids. Germline V CDR1 and CDR2: SNHLY, FYNNEI. Trimming removed 6 bases from V and 4 bases from J, with 15 bases in between. DNA for the CDR3: TGTGCCAGCAGCCCGAGTCCACGCCTCTATGGCTACACCTTC. Encoded protein: CASSPSPRLYGYTF.

The chain recombines TRBV15 with TRBJ2-7, with D possibly TRBD1 on 6 matching bases. There are 12 residues in the CDR3. V was pared by 8 bases and J by 3 bases, with 11 bases between. Germline loops: CDR1 LNHNV, CDR2 YYDKDF (reference sequence). CDR3: CATSDRYYEQYF. The CDR3, as DNA: TGTGCCACCTCGGACAGATACTACGAGCAGTACTTC.

The V gene is TRBV5-1, the J gene TRBJ1-5; weak D call: TRBD1 (6 bases). Germline loops: CDR1 SGHRS, CDR2 YFSETQ. The CDR3 is 16 residues long. V was clipped by 3 bases and J by 9 bases, with 22 bases between them. Here the CDR3 reads CASSSLTGLDTMPQHF. The CDR3, as DNA: TGCGCCAGCAGCTCCTTAACAGGGCTCGATACAATGCCCCAGCATTTT.

The chain couples TRBV24-1 to TRBJ2-3; 10 positions agree with TRBD2. Germline loops: CDR1 KGHDR, CDR2 SFDVKD. Trimming removed 5 bases from V and 4 bases from J; junction bases left unmatched: 2. The CDR3 covers 14 residues. The CDR3 spells CATSASGSPDTQYF. For the CDR3, the DNA is TGTGCCACCAGTGCTAGCGGGAGTCCAGATACGCAGTATTTT.